These 4 T cell receptor beta chains share one sample of origin, sequenced in a study of blood T cells in healthy people across ages. Then a second PCR, running roughly 6 to 11 cycles, was carried out with a sample-barcoded 5' primer and a J-beta primer mix. In TCRdb, the 5' RACE reads were re-called with MiXCR into one record per CDR3 protein. The sample yields around 790,000 distinct CDR3 sequences, under 45% seen once. Input material: blood. The source of these receptors is a man aged 60-69 years in good health.

A remark on this clonotype: The junction departs from germline at one end; a sequencing error may be responsible. The rearrangement links TRBV12-3 or TRBV12-4 to TRBJ2-1, with 13 bases aligning to TRBD2. This CDR3 comprises 19 residues. CDR3 sequence reads: CAGSLDSRLAGGPYNEQFF. The CDR3 bases are TGTGCCGGCAGTTTGGATTCGAGACTAGCGGGGGGCCCCTACAATGAGCAGTTCTTC.

Concerning this clonotype itself: This may stem from a read error, because a much larger clone lies one nucleotide away. V gene TRBV11-2 combines with J gene TRBJ2-7; weak D call: TRBD1 (5 bases). The CDR3 loop spans 14 amino acids. Germline assignment: CDR1 SGHAT and CDR2 FQNNGV. CDR3 loop: CAGSPEGVYYEQYF. CDR3 nucleotides: TGTGCCGGCAGCCCCGAAGGGGTCTACTACGAGCAGTACTTC.

The chain combines TRBV4-2 with TRBJ1-5, with D uncertain. Per germline, CDR1 LGHNA and CDR2 YNFKEQ. The ends were cut back, 0 bases at V and 1 base at J, with 10 bases in the middle. The CDR3 sequence is 16 residues long. This CDR3 is CASSQDPGGSNQPQHF. In DNA form, the CDR3 reads TGTGCCAGCAGCCAAGATCCGGGTGGGAGCAATCAGCCCCAGCATTTT.

This clonotype has more than one count but fewer than ten. The chain links TRBV5-5 to TRBJ2-5; the match to TRBD2 covers 8 bases. Trimming at V came to 1 base and at J to 5 bases, leaving 4 bases not matched to a gene. Germline V gene sequence: CDR1 SGHKS, CDR2 YYEKEE (reference sequence). The CDR3 totals 14 residues. The chain's CDR3 is CASSLSRLAETQYF. The CDR3 DNA is TGTGCCAGCAGCTTGTCAAGACTAGCGGAGACCCAGTACTTC. The whole variable domain, remainder taken from reference TRBV5-5 and TRBJ2-5, is DAGVTQSPTHLIKTRGQQVTLRCSPISGHKSVSWYQQVLGQGPQFIFQYYEKEERGRGNFPDRFSARQFPNYSSELNVNALLLGDSALYLCASSLSRLAETQYFGPGTRLLVL.